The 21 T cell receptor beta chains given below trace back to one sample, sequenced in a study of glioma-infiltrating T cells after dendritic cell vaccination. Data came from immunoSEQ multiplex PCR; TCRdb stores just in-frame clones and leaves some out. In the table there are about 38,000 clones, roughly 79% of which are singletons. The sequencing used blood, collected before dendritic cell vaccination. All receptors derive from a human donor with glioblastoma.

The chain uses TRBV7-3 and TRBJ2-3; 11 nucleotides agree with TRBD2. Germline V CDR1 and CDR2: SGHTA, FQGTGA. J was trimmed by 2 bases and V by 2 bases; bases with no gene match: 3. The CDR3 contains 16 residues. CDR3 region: CASSLLAGGPTDTQYF. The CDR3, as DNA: TGTGCCAGCAGCTTACTAGCGGGGGGCCCCACAGATACGCAGTATTTT.

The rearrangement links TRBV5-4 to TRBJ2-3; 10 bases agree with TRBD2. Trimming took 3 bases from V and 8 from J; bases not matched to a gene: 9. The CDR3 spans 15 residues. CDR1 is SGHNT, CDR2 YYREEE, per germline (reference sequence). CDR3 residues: CASSSGLAEHGTQYF. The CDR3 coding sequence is TGTGCCAGCAGCTCCGGACTAGCGGAGCACGGTACGCAGTATTTT.

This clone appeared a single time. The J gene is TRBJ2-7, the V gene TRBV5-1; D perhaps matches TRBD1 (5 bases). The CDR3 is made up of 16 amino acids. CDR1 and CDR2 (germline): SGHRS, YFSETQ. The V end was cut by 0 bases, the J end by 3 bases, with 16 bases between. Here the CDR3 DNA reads TGCGCCAGCAGCTTGGTTGCAGGGTCCTCGGGCTACGAGCAGTACTTC. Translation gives CASSLVAGSSGYEQYF.

In DNA, the CDR3 is TGTGCCTGGAGTGTTGGCAGGGGGCTTGAGGGCTACACCTTC. This encodes CAWSVGRGLEGYTF. The V gene is TRBV30, the J gene TRBJ1-2, with 8 nucleotides matching TRBD1. CDR3 length equals 14 residues. The germline V gene encodes CDR1 GTSNPN and CDR2 SVGIG (reference sequence). V lost 0 bases to trimming and J lost 8 bases; unmatched junction nucleotides: 8.

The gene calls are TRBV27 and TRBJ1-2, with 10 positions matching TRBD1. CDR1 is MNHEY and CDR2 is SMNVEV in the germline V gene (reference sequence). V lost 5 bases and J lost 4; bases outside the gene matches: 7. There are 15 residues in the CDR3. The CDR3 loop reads CASSPRQGAGYGYTF. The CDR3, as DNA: TGTGCCAGCAGTCCCAGACAGGGGGCAGGCTATGGCTACACCTTC.

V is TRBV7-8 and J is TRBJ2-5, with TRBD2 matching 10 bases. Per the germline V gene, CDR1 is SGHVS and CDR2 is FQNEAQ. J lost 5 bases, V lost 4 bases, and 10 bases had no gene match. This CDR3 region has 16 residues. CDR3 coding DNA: TGTGCCAGCAGCTGGGGGAGCGGGGGGGCCGTGGAGACCCAGTACTTC. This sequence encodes CASSWGSGGAVETQYF.

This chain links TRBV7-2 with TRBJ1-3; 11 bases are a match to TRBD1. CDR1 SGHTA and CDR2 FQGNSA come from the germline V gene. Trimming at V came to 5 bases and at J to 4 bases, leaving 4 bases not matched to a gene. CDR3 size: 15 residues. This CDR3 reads CASSGQGAPGNTIYF. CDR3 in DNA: TGTGCCAGCAGCGGACAGGGGGCGCCCGGAAACACCATATATTTT.

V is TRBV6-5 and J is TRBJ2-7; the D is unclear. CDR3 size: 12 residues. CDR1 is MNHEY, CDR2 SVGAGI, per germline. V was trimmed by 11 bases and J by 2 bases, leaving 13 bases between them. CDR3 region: CAVESPTYEQYF. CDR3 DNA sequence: TGTGCCGTAGAAAGCCCGACCTACGAGCAGTACTTC.

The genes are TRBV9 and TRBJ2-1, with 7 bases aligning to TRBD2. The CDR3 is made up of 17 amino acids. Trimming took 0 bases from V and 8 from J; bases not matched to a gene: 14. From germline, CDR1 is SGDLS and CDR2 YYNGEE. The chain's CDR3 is CASSVVGLSNVVDEQFF. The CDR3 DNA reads TGTGCCAGCAGCGTAGTGGGACTATCAAATGTTGTCGATGAGCAGTTCTTC. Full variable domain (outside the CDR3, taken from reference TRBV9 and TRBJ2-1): DSGVTQTPKHLITATGQRVTLRCSPRSGDLSVYWYQQSLDQGLQFLIQYYNGEERAKGNILERFSAQQFPDLHSELNLSSLELGDSALYFCASSVVGLSNVVDEQFFGPGTRLTVL.

CDR3 loop: CSVEEGTVTNYGYTF. For the CDR3, the DNA is TGCAGCGTTGAAGAGGGGACAGTTACTAACTATGGCTACACCTTC. The V gene is TRBV29-1, the J gene TRBJ1-2; 7 bases match TRBD1. Unmatched junction bases numbered 4, after V lost 0 bases and J lost 0 bases. CDR3 length: 15 residues. Germline CDR1 SQVTM, CDR2 ANQGSEA.

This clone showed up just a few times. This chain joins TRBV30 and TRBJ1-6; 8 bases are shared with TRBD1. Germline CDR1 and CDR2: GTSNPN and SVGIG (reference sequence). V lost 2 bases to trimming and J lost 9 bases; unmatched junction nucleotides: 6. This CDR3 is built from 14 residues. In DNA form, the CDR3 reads TGTGCCTGGAGTTGGGGACAGGAGGGTTCACCCCTCCACTTT. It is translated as CAWSWGQEGSPLHF.

The CDR3 loop is CASSQRGEFEELFF. CDR3 DNA: TGTGCCAGCAGCCAGCGCGGCGAGTTTGAGGAGCTGTTTTTT. This rearrangement joins TRBV4-2 to TRBJ2-2; D gene unclear. The V end was cut by 3 bases, the J end by 10 bases, with 15 bases between. Germline CDR1 reads LGHNA; CDR2 reads YNFKEQ. The CDR3 spans 14 residues.

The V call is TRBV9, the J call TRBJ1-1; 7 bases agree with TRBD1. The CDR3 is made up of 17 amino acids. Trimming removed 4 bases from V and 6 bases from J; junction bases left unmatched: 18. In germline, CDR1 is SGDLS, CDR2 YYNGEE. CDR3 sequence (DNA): TGTGCCAGCAGCCCAAGCGCTCAGACAGGGATACGCGCTGAAGCTTTCTTT. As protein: CASSPSAQTGIRAEAFF.

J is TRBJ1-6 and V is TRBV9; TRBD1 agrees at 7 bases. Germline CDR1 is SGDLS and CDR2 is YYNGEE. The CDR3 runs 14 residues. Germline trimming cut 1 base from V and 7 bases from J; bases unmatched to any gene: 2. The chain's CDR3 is CASSVQGENSPLHF. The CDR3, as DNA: TGTGCCAGCAGCGTACAGGGGGAGAATTCACCCCTCCACTTT.

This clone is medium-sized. CDR3 region: CSVRQGILETQYF. DNA of the CDR3: TGCAGCGTTCGACAGGGTATACTAGAGACCCAGTACTTC. The V and J genes are TRBV29-1 and TRBJ2-5, with 7 bases lining up with TRBD1. J gave up 4 bases and V 5 bases, and 7 bases lay outside the gene matches. Germline values: CDR1 SQVTM, CDR2 ANQGSEA. The CDR3 contains 13 residues.

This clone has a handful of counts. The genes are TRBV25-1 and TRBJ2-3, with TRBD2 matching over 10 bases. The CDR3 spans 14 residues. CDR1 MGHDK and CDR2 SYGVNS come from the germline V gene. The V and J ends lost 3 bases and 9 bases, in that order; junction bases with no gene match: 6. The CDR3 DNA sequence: TGTGCCAGCAGTGACCTCCTTAGCGGGGGGACGCAGTATTTT. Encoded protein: CASSDLLSGGTQYF.

Here the CDR3 DNA reads TGTGCCTGGAGTAGTAAGCGGGGGGTTTCCTACGAGCAGTACTTC. It specifies CAWSSKRGVSYEQYF. This chain connects TRBV30 to TRBJ2-7, with TRBD2 matching 9 bases. The junction had 6 bases not matched to a gene; V was cut back by 2 bases and J by 1 base. In germline, CDR1 is GTSNPN, CDR2 SVGIG (reference sequence). The CDR3 has 15 amino acids.

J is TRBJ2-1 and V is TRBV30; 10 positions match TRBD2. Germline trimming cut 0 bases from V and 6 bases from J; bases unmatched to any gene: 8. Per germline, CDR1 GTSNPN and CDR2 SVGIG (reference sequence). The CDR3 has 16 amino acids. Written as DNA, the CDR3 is TGTGCCTGGAGTGTTCCCCAGCGGGGGGGCCGCAATGAGCAGTTCTTC. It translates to CAWSVPQRGGRNEQFF.

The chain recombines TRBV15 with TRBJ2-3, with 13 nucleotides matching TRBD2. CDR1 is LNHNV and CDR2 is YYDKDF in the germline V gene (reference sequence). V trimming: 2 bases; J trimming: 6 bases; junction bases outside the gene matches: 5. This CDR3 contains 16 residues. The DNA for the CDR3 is TGTGCCACCAGCAGACTACTAGCGGGGGGGTATGATACGCAGTATTTT. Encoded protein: CATSRLLAGGYDTQYF.

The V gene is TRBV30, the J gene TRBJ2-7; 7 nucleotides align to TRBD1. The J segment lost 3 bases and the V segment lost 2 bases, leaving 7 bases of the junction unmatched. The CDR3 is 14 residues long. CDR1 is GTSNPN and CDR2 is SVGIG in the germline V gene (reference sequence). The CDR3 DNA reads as TGTGCCTGGAGTCCGGGACAGCTTTACTACGAGCAGTACTTC. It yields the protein CAWSPGQLYYEQYF.

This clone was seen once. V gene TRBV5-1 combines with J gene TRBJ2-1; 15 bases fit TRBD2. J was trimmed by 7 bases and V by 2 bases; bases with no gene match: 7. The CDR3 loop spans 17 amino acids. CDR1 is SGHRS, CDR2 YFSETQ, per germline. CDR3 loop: CASSLWTSGGALNEQFF. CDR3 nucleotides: TGCGCCAGCAGCTTATGGACTAGCGGGGGGGCTTTAAATGAGCAGTTCTTC.